Below, 27 T cell receptor beta chains from the same sample are listed, as sequenced in a study of cytomegalovirus exposure and HLA in healthy donors. Measured with immunoSEQ multiplex PCR; TCRdb has only the in-frame clones, and not every one. The table shows about 160,000 clones, with 65% to 90% occurring only once. The sample taken for sequencing was PBMCs. Receptor source: a young woman in good health and CMV-seronegative.

The rearrangement links TRBV2 to TRBJ1-4; TRBD1 is a possible D gene (5 bases). V lost 8 bases and J lost 4, with 11 bases in between. The CDR3 sequence is 13 residues long. Germline CDR1 reads SNHLY; CDR2 reads FYNNEI. The chain's CDR3 is CASSTEINEKLFF. CDR3 DNA: TGTGCCAGCTCGACAGAGATTAATGAAAAACTGTTTTTT.

The gene calls are TRBV6-4 and TRBJ1-2, with 7 bases identical to TRBD1. CDR3 size: 13 residues. CDR1 and CDR2 (germline): MRHNA, SNTAGT. Germline trimming cut 5 bases from V and 8 bases from J; bases unmatched to any gene: 8. The CDR3 sequence: CASSNRQGQGYTF. CDR3 nucleotides: TGTGCCAGCAGTAATCGACAGGGTCAAGGCTACACCTTC.

The chain recombines TRBV5-1 with TRBJ2-7, with 8 bases that match TRBD1. V lost 3 bases, J lost 3 bases, and 11 bases stayed unmatched. Germline V gene sequence: CDR1 SGHRS, CDR2 YFSETQ. The CDR3 totals 16 residues. This CDR3 is CASSSRRQGAIYEQYF. CDR3 bases: TGCGCCAGCAGCTCACGTCGCCAGGGGGCGATCTACGAGCAGTACTTC. The variable domain in full, with the rest retrieved from reference TRBV5-1 and TRBJ2-7, is KAGVTQTPRYLIKTRGQQVTLSCSPISGHRSVSWYQQTPGQGLQFLFEYFSETQRNKGNFPGRFSGRQFSNSRSEMNVSTLELGDSALYLCASSSRRQGAIYEQYFGPGTRLTVT.

CDR3 region: CASWDRVGGGANEKLFF. CDR3 nucleotides: TGTGCCAGTTGGGACAGGGTAGGCGGAGGGGCTAATGAAAAACTGTTTTTT. The rearrangement links TRBV19 to TRBJ1-4; 9 bases line up with TRBD1. The J segment lost 3 bases and the V segment lost 8 bases, leaving 13 bases of the junction unmatched. Germline V CDR1 and CDR2: LNHDA, SQIVND (reference sequence). This CDR3 contains 17 residues.

The chain couples TRBV2 to TRBJ1-6; D not certain. From germline, CDR1 is SNHLY and CDR2 FYNNEI. The CDR3 spans 15 residues. V was clipped by 3 bases and J by 10 bases, with 16 bases between them. The DNA of the CDR3 is TGTGCCAGCAGTGAGTCGGTATCACCGCGGTCACCCCTCCACTTT. Translated, it gives CASSESVSPRSPLHF.

J is TRBJ1-1 and V is TRBV27; 7 bases fit TRBD1. The CDR3 has 14 residues. Germline CDR1 MNHEY, CDR2 SMNVEV (reference sequence). Unmatched junction bases numbered 6, after V lost 7 bases and J lost 1 base. CDR3 sequence (DNA): TGTGCCAGCAAGGTTAGGGGGCAGAACACTGAAGCTTTCTTT. It yields the protein CASKVRGQNTEAFF.

This clone was counted between two and nine times. The V and J genes are TRBV29-1 and TRBJ2-6, with TRBD1 matching over 10 bases. Germline CDR1 reads SQVTM; CDR2 reads ANQGSEA. J was trimmed by 0 bases and V by 7 bases; bases with no gene match: 3. This CDR3 comprises 15 residues. DNA of the CDR3: TGCAGCGCCGGGACAGGGGTCTCTGGGGCCAACGTCCTGACTTTC. Translated, it gives CSAGTGVSGANVLTF.

The rearrangement uses TRBV29-1 and TRBJ1-1, with 7 bases matching TRBD1. Germline-derived CDR1 and CDR2 are SQVTM and ANQGSEA. V gave up 2 bases and J gave up 4 bases; unmatched junction bases: 4. The CDR3 is made up of 13 amino acids. The CDR3 sequence is CSVERGQVTEAFF. CDR3 coding DNA: TGCAGCGTTGAACGAGGACAGGTCACTGAAGCTTTCTTT.

This chain uses TRBV7-9 with TRBJ2-7; weak D call: TRBD2 (6 bases). Trimming pared 2 bases from V and 3 bases from J, leaving 11 bases between. Looked up from germline, CDR1 is SEHNR and CDR2 is FQNEAQ (reference sequence). The CDR3 covers 14 residues. CDR3 sequence: CASSLIGGDYEQYF. CDR3 DNA: TGTGCCAGCAGCTTAATAGGCGGGGACTACGAGCAGTACTTC.

This sequence joins TRBV4-1 and TRBJ2-1; 12 bases agree with TRBD2. This CDR3 is 16 amino acids long. Germline V CDR1 and CDR2: MGHRA, YSYEKL. The ends lost 2 bases at V and 7 bases at J; junction bases unmatched: 6. As DNA, the CDR3 is TGCGCCAGCAGCCAAATAGGGCTAGCGGGGGGGAATGAGCAGTTCTTC. Its translation: CASSQIGLAGGNEQFF.

The chain has TRBV7-2 and TRBJ2-7; TRBD2 matches 13 bases. Germline V gene lookup returns CDR1 SGHTA and CDR2 FQGNSA. The CDR3 is 15 amino acids. J lost 10 bases, V lost 5 bases, and 11 bases had no gene match. CDR3 DNA: TGTGCCAGCAGCCCCCCCGGGACTAGCGGGATTAGACAGTACTTC. The encoded protein is CASSPPGTSGIRQYF. Full variable domain (outside the CDR3, taken from reference TRBV7-2 and TRBJ2-7): GAGVSQSPSNKVTEKGKDVELRCDPISGHTALYWYRQSLGQGLEFLIYFQGNSAPDKSGLPSDRFSAERTGGSVSTLTIQRTQQEDSAVYLCASSPPGTSGIRQYFGPGTRLTVT.

CDR3 sequence reads: CAWTPTGFRLTGELFF. The CDR3 DNA reads TGTGCCTGGACCCCGACAGGATTTCGTCTAACCGGGGAGCTGTTTTTT. The gene calls are TRBV30 and TRBJ2-2, with D maybe TRBD1 (6 bases). Per germline, CDR1 GTSNPN and CDR2 SVGIG (reference sequence). The CDR3 spans 16 residues. With 4 bases removed from V and 5 bases from J, the gap between germline ends came to 20 bases.

This rearrangement joins TRBV7-2 to TRBJ2-7; D remains ambiguous. CDR1 and CDR2 (germline): SGHTA, FQGNSA. The CDR3 is made up of 13 amino acids. Trimming took 2 bases from V and 2 from J, leaving 7 bases between them. CDR3 in DNA: TGTGCCAGCAGCTTACACGGAGCCTACGAGCAGTACTTC. It codes for CASSLHGAYEQYF.

The chain links TRBV4-3 to TRBJ1-5; 8 positions match TRBD1. Trimming at V came to 1 base and at J to 5 bases, leaving 4 bases not matched to a gene. CDR1 and CDR2 from the germline V gene are LGHNA and YSLEER. This CDR3 spans 15 amino acids. The CDR3: CASSQAARGHQPQHF. DNA of the CDR3: TGCGCCAGCAGCCAAGCAGCCAGGGGGCATCAGCCCCAGCATTTT.

The rearrangement joins TRBV11-3 to TRBJ1-6, with 7 bases identical to TRBD1. The ends lost 4 bases at V and 9 bases at J; junction bases unmatched: 6. Germline V gene data show CDR1 as SGHNT and CDR2 as YENEEA. The length of the CDR3 is 14 residues. The CDR3 sequence: CASSSQGSGSPLHF. The CDR3 nucleotides are TGTGCCAGCAGCTCACAGGGGAGCGGTTCACCCCTCCACTTT.

The chain couples TRBV4-3 to TRBJ2-1, with D perhaps TRBD2 (6 bases). Germline V lookup: CDR1 LGHNA, CDR2 YSLEER. V gave up 0 bases and J gave up 4 bases, with 13 bases separating them. The CDR3 runs 16 residues. CDR3 DNA: TGCGCCAGCAGCCAAGACGGGACTTATAGATACAATGAGCAGTTCTTC. Residues: CASSQDGTYRYNEQFF.

The rearrangement joins TRBV19 to TRBJ2-1; 10 bases agree with TRBD1. V was clipped by 9 bases and J by 7 bases; unmatched bases: 6. CDR3 length: 13 amino acids. CDR1 is LNHDA and CDR2 is SQIVND in the germline V gene (reference sequence). CDR3: CASRQGARNEQFF. The CDR3 bases are TGTGCCAGCCGACAGGGGGCGCGAAATGAGCAGTTCTTC. Full variable domain (outside the CDR3, taken from reference TRBV19 and TRBJ2-1): DGGITQSPKYLFRKEGQNVTLSCEQNLNHDAMYWYRQDPGQGLRLIYYSQIVNDFQKGDIAEGYSVSREKKESFPLTVTSAQKNPTAFYLCASRQGARNEQFFGPGTRLTVL.

The gene calls are TRBV5-6 and TRBJ2-7; 11 bases map to TRBD1. The J segment lost 6 bases and the V segment lost 4 bases, leaving 6 bases of the junction unmatched. The CDR3 runs to 14 residues. Germline assignment: CDR1 SGHDT and CDR2 YYEEEE. CDR3 amino acids: CASSGGQGAREQYF. CDR3 in DNA: TGTGCCAGCAGCGGCGGACAGGGGGCGCGCGAGCAGTACTTC.

This clone was counted only a few times. CDR3 in amino acids: CASSVGDSGNTIYF. CDR3 DNA sequence: TGTGCCAGCAGTGTAGGAGACTCTGGAAACACCATATATTTT. The chain is built from TRBV6-1 and TRBJ1-3; D uncertain. V was clipped by 4 bases and J by 0 bases, with 7 bases between them. CDR1 is MNHNS, CDR2 SASEGT, per germline. There are 14 residues in the CDR3.

The V and J genes are TRBV9 and TRBJ2-3; 7 nucleotides line up with TRBD1. The J segment lost 2 bases and the V segment lost 2 bases, leaving 8 bases of the junction unmatched. The CDR3 has 16 residues. Looked up from germline, CDR1 is SGDLS and CDR2 is YYNGEE. The CDR3 protein is CASSVGTDSYTDTQYF. Written as DNA, the CDR3 is TGTGCCAGCAGCGTCGGGACAGATAGTTACACAGATACGCAGTATTTT.

The rearrangement uses TRBV15 and TRBJ2-1; tentative D call: TRBD1 (6 bases). The CDR3 length is 14 residues. Trimming took off 8 bases at V and 7 bases at J, with 18 bases between the two ends. CDR1 and CDR2 (germline): LNHNV, YYDKDF (reference sequence). Here the CDR3 DNA reads TGTGCCACCGGTCACCGGGACATAAAGAATGAGCAGTTCTTC. It specifies CATGHRDIKNEQFF.

The chain recombines TRBV5-6 with TRBJ2-4; a weak D match, TRBD1 (6 bases). Germline CDR1 and CDR2: SGHDT and YYEEEE. CDR3 length: 18 amino acids. The V end was cut by 1 base, the J end by 1 base, with 18 bases between. The CDR3 is CASSLLEGVVRAKNIQYF. CDR3 DNA: TGTGCCAGCAGCTTGTTAGAGGGGGTCGTCAGGGCCAAAAACATTCAGTACTTC.

The V call is TRBV11-1, the J call TRBJ2-3; 10 bases agree with TRBD1. This CDR3 is 15 amino acids long. The germline V gene encodes CDR1 SGHAT and CDR2 FQDESV (reference sequence). J gave up 4 bases and V 4 bases, and 5 bases lay outside the gene matches. CDR3 bases: TGTGCCAGCAGCTCGGGACAGGGGCAAGCAGATACGCAGTATTTT. The encoded protein is CASSSGQGQADTQYF.

The V call is TRBV7-9, the J call TRBJ2-1, with TRBD2 matching over 8 bases. CDR1 and CDR2 (germline): SEHNR, FQNEAQ (reference sequence). The CDR3 consists of 15 residues. V gave up 5 bases and J gave up 3 bases; unmatched junction bases: 6. This CDR3 reads CASSPLSGSYNEQFF. CDR3 sequence (DNA): TGTGCCAGCAGCCCCCTGAGCGGGAGCTACAATGAGCAGTTCTTC.

In this sample, this clone turned up once. The chain couples TRBV27 to TRBJ2-7; D is undetermined. Trimming removed 6 bases at V and 2 bases at J, with 17 bases between. The germline V gene encodes CDR1 MNHEY and CDR2 SMNVEV (reference sequence). The CDR3 covers 15 residues. The chain's CDR3 is CASSPRVAGPYEQYF. The CDR3 DNA reads TGTGCCAGCAGCCCCCGGGTCGCTGGCCCCTACGAGCAGTACTTC.

The J gene is TRBJ2-5, the V gene TRBV9; 8 bases fit TRBD1. The V gene's germline CDR1 is SGDLS and CDR2 YYNGEE. The CDR3 spans 15 residues. V gave up 3 bases and J gave up 1 base; unmatched junction bases: 5. CDR3 bases: TGTGCCAGCAGCGCTAGGACAGGGTCCCAAGAGACCCAGTACTTC. Its translation is CASSARTGSQETQYF.

The sample holds a few counts of this clone. The V and J genes are TRBV4-3 and TRBJ2-1, with TRBD2 matching over 7 bases. Germline V lookup: CDR1 LGHNA, CDR2 YSLEER. The CDR3 contains 16 residues. With V trimmed by 0 bases and J by 2 bases, 4 bases remained unmatched. The CDR3: CASSQDRGEAYNEQFF. The DNA of the CDR3 is TGCGCCAGCAGCCAAGACCGGGGGGAGGCCTACAATGAGCAGTTCTTC.